These 8 T cell receptor beta chains came from one sample sequenced in a study of patients and donors after allogeneic stem cell transplantation. One entry per CDR3 protein, called by TCRdb with MiXCR from the RT-PCR reads. The table includes about 960,000 distinct CDR3 sequences, about a sixth detected once. Sequenced sample: blood, either unsorted or a sorted T cell fraction (not recorded which). The receptor set was obtained from a human donor who was either an allogeneic HSCT recipient or a stem cell or donor lymphocyte infusion donor (not recorded which). It is not recorded whose cells these are; they may come from a transplant donor.

This clonotype was detected a few times. V gene TRBV20-1 combines with J gene TRBJ2-1; 9 bases are shared with TRBD1. V lost 2 bases, J lost 13 bases, and 6 bases stayed unmatched. The CDR3 extends over 12 amino acids. The germline CDR1 and CDR2 sequences are DFQATT and SNEGSKA (reference sequence). The CDR3 is CSARWGQGKQFF. The CDR3 region has the DNA TGCAGTGCTAGATGGGGACAGGGTAAACAGTTCTTC.

This clonotype showed up just a few times. This chain joins TRBV5-5 and TRBJ2-7; 8 bases agree with TRBD2. The V gene's germline CDR1 is SGHKS and CDR2 YYEKEE (reference sequence). This CDR3 region has 14 residues. V lost 7 bases and J lost 1; bases outside the gene matches: 7. CDR3 region: CASRPAGGSYEQYF. CDR3 coding DNA: TGTGCCAGCCGTCCGGCGGGAGGTTCCTACGAGCAGTACTTC.

This clonotype was seen a few times. The chain has TRBV21-1 and TRBJ2-1; the table names TRBD1, a call not compared with the DNA. TRBV21-1 is recorded as a pseudogene. This CDR3 is 17 amino acids long. The CDR3 bases are TGTGCCAGCAGCTTCCGACGGGGCAGGGTCTACTACAATGAGCAGTTCTTC. Its translation: CASSFRRGRVYYNEQFF.

The gene calls are TRBV7-6 and TRBJ2-1; TRBD2 matches at 11 bases. The CDR3 covers 17 residues. The V gene's germline CDR1 is SGHVS and CDR2 FNYEAQ. V shed 0 bases and J 5 bases; nucleotides not matched to a gene: 6. Written as DNA, the CDR3 is TGTGCCAGCAGCTTAGCGAGCCTAGCGGGAGGTAACAATGAGCAGTTCTTC. It yields the protein CASSLASLAGGNNEQFF. The whole variable domain, filled in from reference TRBV7-6 and TRBJ2-1, reads GAGVSQSPRYKVTKRGQDVALRCDPISGHVSLYWYRQALGQGPEFLTYFNYEAQQDKSGLPNDRFSAERPEGSISTLTIQRTEQRDSAMYRCASSLASLAGGNNEQFFGPGTRLTVL.

This clonotype has more than one count but fewer than ten. This sequence joins TRBV19 and TRBJ2-7, with D perhaps TRBD1 or TRBD2 (5 bases each). CDR1 is LNHDA and CDR2 is SQIVND in the germline V gene (reference sequence). CDR3 length: 14 residues. The V and J ends lost 1 base and 7 bases respectively, with 14 bases between them. CDR3 sequence reads: CASSIAGREREQYF. The DNA of the CDR3 is TGTGCCAGTAGTATAGCGGGCAGGGAGAGAGAGCAGTACTTC.

This clonotype was found a few times. The rearrangement links TRBV4-1 to TRBJ2-1; D not certain. The CDR3 contains 17 residues. The germline gives CDR1 MGHRA, CDR2 YSYEKL. The ends were cut back, 0 bases at V and 3 bases at J, with 15 bases in the middle. The CDR3 DNA reads as TGCGCCAGCAGCCAAGATCAGGTCCGGCACTTCTACAATGAGCAGTTCTTC. As protein: CASSQDQVRHFYNEQFF.

There are a few counts of this clonotype. This chain uses TRBV10-3 with TRBJ1-1; the D is unclear. CDR3 length: 14 amino acids. Germline V CDR1 and CDR2: ENHRY, SYGVKD. Between the trimmed V and J ends, which lost 0 bases and 2 bases, there was a span of 7 bases. CDR3 DNA: TGTGCCATCAGTGAGTCGTTTGGAAACACTGAAGCTTTCTTT. This translates into CAISESFGNTEAFF.

This chain connects TRBV27 to TRBJ2-3; D is perhaps TRBD1 (6 bases). The CDR3 is 11 amino acids. CDR1 is MNHEY, CDR2 SMNVEV, per germline (reference sequence). Trimming stripped 4 bases from V and 14 bases from J, with 13 bases between. CDR3: CASSSGSGVYF. For the CDR3, the DNA is TGTGCCAGCAGTTCCGGTTCAGGGGTGTATTTT.